This T cell receptor (beta chain) was retrieved from a study of OX40 agonist ivuxolimab in advanced cancers. The data were produced by immunoSEQ multiplex PCR, yet TCRdb's version contains in-frame clones alone and is incomplete. The table shows 20,000 to 25,000 clones, with under 85% occurring only once. CDR1 SGHVS and CDR2 FQNEAQ come from the germline V gene. V shed 4 bases and J 2 bases; nucleotides not matched to a gene: 5. The CDR3 has 15 residues. Study outcomes and limitations: Low normalized T-cell clonal expansion also characterized some of the nonresponders. By week 6 at 0.1 to 3.0 mg/kg, blood CD4+ and CD8+ T cells had expanded clonally.

This clone turned up a few times. Antigen unknown. The rearrangement uses TRBV7-8 and TRBJ2-5; 9 bases align to TRBD1. This TCR derives from an adult with an advanced solid tumor such as melanoma, head and neck, liver or kidney cancer. This sample comprised CD4+ or CD8+ T cells sorted from blood, obtained in a trial of the OX40 agonist ivuxolimab. CDR3 residues: CASSSAGTGQETQYF. The CDR3 DNA reads as TGTGCCAGCAGCTCCGCCGGGACAGGGCAAGAGACCCAGTACTTC.